This T cell receptor (beta chain) was captured in a study of T cell responses to AZD1222 COVID-19 vaccine. Method: immunoSEQ multiplex PCR; TCRdb's copy keeps in-frame clones and lacks some. The repertoire holds fewer than 150,000 clones, with 80% to 95% as singletons. Concerning this clone itself: Its antigen is not known.

The study, taken as a whole, reports: Repertoires in all cases were sampled only once the peak T cell response had passed.

V lost 6 bases, J lost 5 bases, and 6 bases stayed unmatched. CDR3 size: 13 residues. Germline V gene data show CDR1 as LNHNV and CDR2 as YYDKDF (reference sequence). This chain connects TRBV15 to TRBJ2-7; TRBD1 matches 8 bases. The specimen comprised peripheral blood, sampled on day 0 of AZD1222 vaccination. The receptor's source is an adult in good health. CDR3 DNA sequence: TGTGCCACCAGTTCGGACAGGGCGCACGAGCAGTACTTC. Translated: CATSSDRAHEQYF.